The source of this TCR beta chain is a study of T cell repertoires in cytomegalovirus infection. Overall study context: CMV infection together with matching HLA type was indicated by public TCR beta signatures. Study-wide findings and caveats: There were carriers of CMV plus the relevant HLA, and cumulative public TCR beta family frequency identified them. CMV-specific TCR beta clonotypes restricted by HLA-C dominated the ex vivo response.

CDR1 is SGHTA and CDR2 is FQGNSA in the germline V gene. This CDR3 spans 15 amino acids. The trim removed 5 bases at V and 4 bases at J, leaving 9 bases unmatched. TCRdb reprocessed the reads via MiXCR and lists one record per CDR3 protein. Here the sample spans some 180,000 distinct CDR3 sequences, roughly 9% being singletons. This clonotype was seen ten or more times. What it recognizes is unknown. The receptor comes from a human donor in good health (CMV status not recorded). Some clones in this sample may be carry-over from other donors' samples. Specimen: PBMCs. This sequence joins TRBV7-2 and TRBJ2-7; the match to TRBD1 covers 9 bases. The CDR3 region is CASSPQAGQGYEQYF. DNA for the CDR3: TGTGCCAGCAGCCCGCAGGCGGGACAGGGTTACGAGCAGTACTTC.